The source of this T cell receptor beta chain is a study of T cell changes during pregnancy in multiple sclerosis. V was cut by 2 bases and J by 1 base, with 8 bases left in between. CDR3 size: 15 residues. From germline, CDR1 is MNHNS and CDR2 SASEGT. Profiled with immunoSEQ multiplex PCR; TCRdb holds only in-frame clones, not every one. The sample has fewer than 75,000 clones, roughly nine tenths seen once. The sequences come from CD8+ T cells from peripheral blood mononuclear cells, collected before pregnancy. The TCR comes from a female donor with multiple sclerosis, enrolled in a pregnancy study. The chain has TRBV6-1 and TRBJ2-2; perhaps TRBD1 as D (5 bases). The CDR3 nucleotides read TGTGCCAGCAGTGAAAGTACAGGGAACACCGGGGAGCTGTTTTTT. This translates into CASSESTGNTGELFF.